The text below deals with one T cell receptor (beta chain). There is no known antigen for this receptor. Base qualities are not at hand, and no much larger clone is one base apart. Participants in the prospective study were enrolled through a virtual design, were aged roughly 18 to 100 years, and lived in roughly 24 United States geographic areas. To assign participants to cohorts, the prospective study relied on clinical history that participants themselves reported in a screening survey and a study questionnaire. Recovered participants in ImmuneRACE Cohort 3 were defined as having two consecutive negative NP/OP PCR tests, clearance from a healthcare professional, or resolution of symptoms. In the prospective study, whole blood, serum and a nasopharyngeal or oropharyngeal swab were collected from each participant by mobile phlebotomists. Over a roughly 2-month period, participants in the prospective study had the option of providing additional blood draws and questionnaires. Blood samples from the prospective study were shipped frozen or at room temperature prior to DNA extraction.

The immunoSEQ Assay, a bias-controlled multiplex PCR, was used to amplify TCRbeta CDR3 regions from genomic DNA. Per the original workflow: The number of nucleated cells in each sample was estimated from the amplification of reference gene primers within the assay. To quantify the absolute abundance of each unique TCRbeta CDR3 rearrangement, sequence reads were collapsed and filtered. For each sample, productive Simpson clonality was calculated as the square root of Simpson's diversity index over productive rearrangements. TCRdb mirrors the immuneACCESS table, restricted to in-frame sequences. Some clones are absent from its copies; in checked studies, under half trace to an unresolved V gene, and the reason for the others is unknown. V, J and clone size reflect that table, while D and trimming were determined from the DNA. Recorded for this sample are about 310,000 clones; roughly 90% of them occurred a single time. The top ten constitute 5.2% of the sample.

This record belongs to a study of blood T cell repertoires in COVID-19 (TCRdb year 2020). Some background on the complete study: Collaborator samples came from the United States, Italy and Spain and covered acute and convalescent phases of COVID-19. The samples were drawn from the first 160 participants of the ongoing ImmuneRACE study and from over 950 subjects provided by 6 global collaborators. Nearly every sample came with metadata listing a de-identified subject ID, COVID-19 status, age in years and sex. Where available, HLA class I and class II types were taken from metadata supplied by the sample provider and were not determined by assay-based typing. The repertoires were released in a freely available public database intended as a resource for research on the immune response to SARS-CoV-2. The prospective study material was composed of cDNA or gDNA derived from T cells, B-cell-depleted T cells, or PBMCs. Subjects who had been exposed to COVID-19, were actively infected with it, or had recovered from it provided the deeply sampled blood TCRbeta repertoires that made up the dataset.

Points the paper makes about the study in general: The quantity of clinical and demographic metadata differed by source and by participant and was supplied without curation.

The source material was PBMCs or T cells enriched from blood (not recorded which). This TCR came from a man aged 55 to 69 who had recovered from COVID-19.

In nucleotides, the sequence is TGCGCCAGCAGCTTGGCCAAGCGGGGTGAGGCGAAGAACACTGAAGCTTTCTTT. The resulting protein is CASSLAKRGEAKNTEAFF. This receptor chain uses TRBV5-1 and TRBJ1-1, with no reliable assignment of the D segment. Trimming takes 0 bases from V and 1 base from J, and the germline ends sit 19 bases apart. Taken from the germline V gene, the CDR1 and CDR2 loops are SGHRS and YFSETQ. The CDR3 measures 18 amino acids from cysteine to phenylalanine. Here the CDR3 DNA is all that survives: 54 bases in frame from base 1.